One and the same sample provided the 4 T cell receptor beta chains below, sequenced in a study of PD-L1 blockade in urothelial cancer. The table came from immunoSEQ multiplex PCR; TCRdb's copy has only in-frame clones and leaves some out. In the table there are approximately 110,000 clones, 80% to 95% of which are singletons. As to time point: peripheral blood 6 weeks after treatment start. The source material was PBMCs, sampled around atezolizumab (anti-PD-L1) treatment. Every receptor here comes from a man in his 60s with urothelial cancer.

DNA for the CDR3: TGTGCCAGTAGGCAGCGGGGGGCCGGGGCCAACGTCCTGACTTTC. Translation gives CASRQRGAGANVLTF. The chain couples TRBV19 to TRBJ2-6, with TRBD2 identical over 9 bases. CDR1 is LNHDA, CDR2 SQIVND, per germline (reference sequence). CDR3 length: 15 residues. V was pared by 6 bases and J by 4 bases, with 4 bases of the junction left unmatched.

The V gene is TRBV27, the J gene TRBJ2-7; 7 bases are shared with TRBD1. The germline CDR1 and CDR2 sequences are MNHEY and SMNVEV (reference sequence). The CDR3 covers 15 residues. The trim removed 2 bases at V and 4 bases at J, leaving 8 bases unmatched. The CDR3 here is CASSLEGGEGYEQYF. The CDR3 DNA reads as TGTGCCAGCAGTTTAGAAGGGGGCGAGGGATACGAGCAGTACTTC.

The V and J genes are TRBV7-2 and TRBJ2-2, with TRBD1 matching 9 bases. Germline lookup yields CDR1 SGHTA and CDR2 FQGNSA. J gave up 5 bases and V 2 bases, and 9 bases lay outside the gene matches. CDR3 length equals 17 residues. The CDR3: CASSLFKYRGRTGELFF. For the CDR3, the DNA is TGTGCCAGCAGCTTATTTAAATACAGGGGGCGTACCGGGGAGCTGTTTTTT.

The chain carries TRBV19 and TRBJ2-5, with D unclear. From germline, CDR1 is LNHDA and CDR2 SQIVND (reference sequence). This CDR3 comprises 13 residues. V lost 5 bases to trimming and J lost 5 bases, with 12 bases between them. CDR3: CASSPLARETQYF. The CDR3 bases are TGTGCCAGTAGTCCCCTCGCGAGGGAGACCCAGTACTTC.